The source of this T cell receptor beta chain is a study of cytomegalovirus exposure and HLA in healthy donors. The table lists this clone with a count of one. Its target is unknown. Findings of the study overall: One variant, a missense change in DCLRE1C, was linked in a later analysis to TCR beta V- and J-gene trimming. While the bulk of TCR sequences proved rare, some public TCRs turned up in many donors. An analysis was carried out at a later point. It showed that HLA-associated TCR beta chains were more clonally expanded than equally common non-associated chains. Immune exposure data for these donors was limited to CMV serostatus.

Amplification used 60 Vbeta primers and 13 Jbeta primers. TCRdb's table, derived via immunoSEQ multiplex PCR, lists solely in-frame clones and lacks some. The data hold about 82,000 clones, with 70% to 75% observed a single time. Germline assignment: CDR1 LNHDA and CDR2 SQIVND (reference sequence). The CDR3 runs 16 residues. V lost 7 bases, J lost 0 bases, and 16 bases lay in between. The clonotype comes from a woman aged 45-59 years in good health and CMV-seropositive. The J gene is TRBJ1-3, the V gene TRBV19; D gene unclear. The sample was PBMCs. CDR3 region: CASTPLTAISGNTIYF. The CDR3 nucleotides are TGTGCCAGTACCCCCCTGACTGCGATCTCTGGAAACACCATATATTTT.